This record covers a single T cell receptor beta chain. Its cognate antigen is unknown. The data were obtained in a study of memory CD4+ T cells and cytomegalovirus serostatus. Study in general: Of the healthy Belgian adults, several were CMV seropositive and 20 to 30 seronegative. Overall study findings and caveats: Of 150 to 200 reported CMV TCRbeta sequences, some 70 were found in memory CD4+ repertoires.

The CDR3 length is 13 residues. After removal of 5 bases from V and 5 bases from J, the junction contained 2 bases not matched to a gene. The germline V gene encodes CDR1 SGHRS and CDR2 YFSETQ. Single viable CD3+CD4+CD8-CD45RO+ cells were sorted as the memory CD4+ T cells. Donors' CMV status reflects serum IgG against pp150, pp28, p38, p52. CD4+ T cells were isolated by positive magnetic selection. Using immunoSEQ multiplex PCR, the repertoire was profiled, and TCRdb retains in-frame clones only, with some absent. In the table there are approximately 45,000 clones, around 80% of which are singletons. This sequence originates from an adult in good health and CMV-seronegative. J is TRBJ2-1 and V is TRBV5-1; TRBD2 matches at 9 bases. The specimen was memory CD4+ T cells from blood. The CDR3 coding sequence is TGCGCCAGCAGGACTAGCGGACACAATGAGCAGTTCTTC. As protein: CASRTSGHNEQFF.